This entry lists 14 T cell receptor beta chains sequenced from one sample in a study of spatial heterogeneity in lung cancer. In TCRdb, the 5' RACE reads were re-called with MiXCR into one record per CDR3 protein. The sample yields some 44,000 distinct CDR3 sequences, around 15% seen once. Specified time point: sample taken at primary tumor resection. The source was PBMCs, collected at surgery. Every receptor here comes from a male donor with early-stage non-small cell lung cancer.

Ten or more counts support this clonotype. The V and J genes are TRBV11-2 and TRBJ2-3; no firm D call. The V gene's germline CDR1 is SGHAT and CDR2 FQNNGV. V lost 0 bases, J lost 11 bases, and 12 bases lay in between. CDR3 length: 13 amino acids. The CDR3 DNA follows: TGTGCCAGCAGCTTAGAAATTCCCACGGAGCAGTATTTT. Translation: CASSLEIPTEQYF.

The J gene is TRBJ2-5, the V gene TRBV6-1; D gene unclear. The germline V and J ends were trimmed by 3 bases and 4 bases, with 9 bases remaining between them. This CDR3 has 13 residues. Germline loops: CDR1 MNHNS, CDR2 SASEGT. The CDR3 loop is CASSELGRETQYF. Here the CDR3 DNA reads TGTGCCAGCAGTGAGCTAGGCCGAGAGACCCAGTACTTC.

This clonotype was observed a handful of times. The chain has TRBV9 and TRBJ2-3; TRBD1 aligns across 7 bases. This CDR3 is 15 amino acids long. V was pared by 0 bases and J by 5 bases, with 6 bases of the junction left unmatched. The V gene's germline CDR1 is SGDLS and CDR2 YYNGEE. CDR3 protein: CASSVASQGKDTQYF. CDR3 bases: TGTGCCAGCAGCGTAGCGTCACAGGGGAAAGATACGCAGTATTTT.

The chain recombines TRBV5-1 with TRBJ2-3, with TRBD2 matching over 7 bases. V lost 4 bases, J lost 2 bases, and 7 bases stayed unmatched. CDR3 size: 15 residues. Germline lookup yields CDR1 SGHRS and CDR2 YFSETQ. In DNA form, the CDR3 reads TGCGCCAGCAGCAAGGGGACTACCATCACAGATACGCAGTATTTT. Residues: CASSKGTTITDTQYF.

This clonotype was counted many times. This chain joins TRBV3-1 and TRBJ1-4, with 8 bases that match TRBD1. This CDR3 contains 14 residues. Germline V gives CDR1 LGHDT, CDR2 YNNKEL (reference sequence). The ends lost 1 base at V and 5 bases at J; junction bases unmatched: 0. The CDR3 DNA is TGTGCCAGCAGCCAAGGACAGGGGAATGAAAAACTGTTTTTT. This gives the protein CASSQGQGNEKLFF.

The chain uses TRBV18 and TRBJ2-7; 9 nucleotides line up with TRBD2. The CDR3 totals 14 residues. J lost 7 bases, V lost 2 bases, and 6 bases had no gene match. Looked up from germline, CDR1 is KGHSH and CDR2 is LQKENI. CDR3 region: CASSPSGRYNEQYF. CDR3 DNA sequence: TGTGCCAGCTCACCAAGCGGGAGGTACAATGAGCAGTACTTC. Full variable domain (outside the CDR3, taken from reference TRBV18 and TRBJ2-7): NAGVMQNPRHLVRRRGQEARLRCSPMKGHSHVYWYRQLPEEGLKFMVYLQKENIIDESGMPKERFSAEFPKEGPSILRIQQVVRGDSAAYFCASSPSGRYNEQYFGPGTRLTVT.

This clonotype has a handful of counts. This chain joins TRBV5-1 and TRBJ1-5; D not resolved. This CDR3 is 14 amino acids long. V lost 0 bases, J lost 5 bases, and 9 bases lay in between. Germline lookup yields CDR1 SGHRS and CDR2 YFSETQ. CDR3 nucleotide sequence: TGCGCCAGCAGCTTGGATGGCTCGGATCAGCCCCAGCATTTT. Amino acid sequence: CASSLDGSDQPQHF.

This clonotype was observed many times. The chain uses TRBV14 and TRBJ2-1; TRBD2 matches at 11 bases. This CDR3 has 16 amino acids. CDR1 is SGHDN and CDR2 is FVKESK in the germline V gene. Trimming took 0 bases from V and 9 from J; bases not matched to a gene: 7. The CDR3 DNA is TGTGCCAGCAGCCAAGATAATAGCGGGAGGGGCAGTGAGCAGTTCTTC. Protein: CASSQDNSGRGSEQFF.

This clonotype was seen only a few times. Germline is not matched at one junction end, which may reflect a read error. J is TRBJ1-5 and V is TRBV12-3 or TRBV12-4; tentative D call: TRBD1 (5 bases). This CDR3 has 15 residues. This CDR3 is CASSLEGLSNQPQHF. The CDR3 nucleotides read TGTGCCAGCAGCTTAGAGGGGTTGAGCAATCAGCCCCAGCATTTT.

The rearrangement uses TRBV6-5 and TRBJ2-7; tentatively, D is TRBD1 (6 bases). CDR1 and CDR2 from the germline V gene are MNHEY and SVGAGI. The germline V and J ends were trimmed by 7 bases and 0 bases, with 10 bases remaining between them. The length of the CDR3 is 13 residues. DNA of the CDR3: TGTGCCAGCATGGGACACAGCTCCTACGAGCAGTACTTC. This codes for CASMGHSSYEQYF.

V gene TRBV5-1 combines with J gene TRBJ2-1, with D possibly matching TRBD1 (6 bases). CDR1 is SGHRS, CDR2 YFSETQ, per germline. This CDR3 has 15 residues. V lost 7 bases, J lost 6 bases, and 20 bases lay in between. CDR3: CASLPQGTVGNEQFF. CDR3 nucleotide sequence: TGCGCCAGCCTTCCCCAGGGGACCGTGGGCAATGAGCAGTTCTTC.

The table lists this clonotype with a few counts. This chain uses TRBV13 with TRBJ2-3; D is uncertain. The CDR3 runs 17 residues. V gave up 0 bases and J gave up 2 bases, with 15 bases separating them. Germline V gene data show CDR1 as PRHDT and CDR2 as FYEKMQ (reference sequence). The CDR3 DNA follows: TGTGCCAGCAGCTTAGGAGGAGCTTATACTATCACAGATACGCAGTATTTT. It yields the protein CASSLGGAYTITDTQYF.

This clonotype was counted between two and nine times. This chain uses TRBV4-3 with TRBJ1-1; TRBD1 is a possible D gene (5 bases). The germline CDR1 and CDR2 sequences are LGHNA and YSLEER. The ends were cut back, 2 bases at V and 1 base at J, with 8 bases in the middle. The CDR3 is made up of 14 amino acids. CDR3 bases: TGCGCCAGCAGCCAACCCGGGGCGAACACTGAAGCTTTCTTT. It is translated as CASSQPGANTEAFF.

This clonotype was seen a handful of times. This chain links TRBV7-2 with TRBJ2-7; TRBD2 matches at 10 bases. Germline trimming cut 3 bases from V and 3 bases from J; bases unmatched to any gene: 2. This CDR3 comprises 14 residues. Germline assignment: CDR1 SGHTA and CDR2 FQGNSA. The CDR3, as DNA: TGTGCCAGCAGCTTTAGGACTAGCGGCTACGAGCAGTACTTC. Translating gives CASSFRTSGYEQYF.